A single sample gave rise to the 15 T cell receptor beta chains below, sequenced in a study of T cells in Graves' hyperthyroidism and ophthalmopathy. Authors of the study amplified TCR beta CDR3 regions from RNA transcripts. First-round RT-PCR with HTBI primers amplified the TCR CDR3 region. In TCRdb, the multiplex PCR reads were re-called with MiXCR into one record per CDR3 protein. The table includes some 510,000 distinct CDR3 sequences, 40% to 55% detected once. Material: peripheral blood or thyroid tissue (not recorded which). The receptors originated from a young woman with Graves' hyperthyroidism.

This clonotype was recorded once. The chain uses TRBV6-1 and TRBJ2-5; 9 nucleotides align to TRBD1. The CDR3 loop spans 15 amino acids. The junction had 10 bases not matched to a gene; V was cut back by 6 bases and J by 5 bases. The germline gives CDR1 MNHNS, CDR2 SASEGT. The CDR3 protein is CASSSPGQGSETQYF. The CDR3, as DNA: TGTGCCAGCAGCTCTCCGGGACAGGGATCGGAGACCCAGTACTTC.

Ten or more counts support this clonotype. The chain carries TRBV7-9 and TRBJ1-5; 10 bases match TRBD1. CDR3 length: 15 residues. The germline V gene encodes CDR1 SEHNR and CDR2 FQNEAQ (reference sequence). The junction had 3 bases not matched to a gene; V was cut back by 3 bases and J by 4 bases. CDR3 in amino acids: CASSLTGQGNQPQHF. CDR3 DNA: TGTGCCAGCAGCTTGACGGGACAGGGGAATCAGCCCCAGCATTTT.

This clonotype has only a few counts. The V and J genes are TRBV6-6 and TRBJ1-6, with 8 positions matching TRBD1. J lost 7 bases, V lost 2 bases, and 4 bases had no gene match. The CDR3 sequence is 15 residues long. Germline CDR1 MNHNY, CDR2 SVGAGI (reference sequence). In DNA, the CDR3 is TGTGCCAGCAGTTACCGACAGGGGCGGAATTCACCCCTCCACTTT. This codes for CASSYRQGRNSPLHF.

In nucleotides, the CDR3 is TGCAGCGCAGCCGGGACAGGGCAAAGCTATGGCTACACCTTC. Translated: CSAAGTGQSYGYTF. The rearrangement links TRBV29-1 to TRBJ1-2, with 9 bases aligning to TRBD1. This CDR3 is 14 amino acids long. CDR1 and CDR2 (germline): SQVTM, ANQGSEA. V gave up 7 bases and J gave up 4 bases; unmatched junction bases: 10. Full variable domain (missing parts from reference TRBV29-1 and TRBJ1-2): SAVISQKPSRDICQRGTSLTIQCQVDSQVTMMFWYRQQPGQSLTLIATANQGSEATYESGFVIDKFPISRPNLTFSTLTVSNMSPEDSSIYLCSAAGTGQSYGYTFGSGTRLTVV.

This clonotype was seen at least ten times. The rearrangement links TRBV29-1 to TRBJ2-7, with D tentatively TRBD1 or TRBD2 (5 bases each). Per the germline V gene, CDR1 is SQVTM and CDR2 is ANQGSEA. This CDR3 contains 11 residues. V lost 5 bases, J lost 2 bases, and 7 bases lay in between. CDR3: CSVRDPYEQYF. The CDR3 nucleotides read TGCAGCGTTAGGGACCCCTACGAGCAGTACTTC.

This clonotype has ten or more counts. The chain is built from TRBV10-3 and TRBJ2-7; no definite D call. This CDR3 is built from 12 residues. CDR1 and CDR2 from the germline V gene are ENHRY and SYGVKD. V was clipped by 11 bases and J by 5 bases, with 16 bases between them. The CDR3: CAVGSLRHEQYF. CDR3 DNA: TGTGCCGTCGGTTCCTTGAGACACGAGCAGTACTTC.

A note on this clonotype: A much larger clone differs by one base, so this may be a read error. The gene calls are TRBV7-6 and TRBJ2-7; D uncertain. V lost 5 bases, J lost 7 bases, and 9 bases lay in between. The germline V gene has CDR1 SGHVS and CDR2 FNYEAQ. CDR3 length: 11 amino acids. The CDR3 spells CASSGMGEQYF. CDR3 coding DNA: TGTGCCAGCAGCGGGATGGGAGAGCAGTACTTC.

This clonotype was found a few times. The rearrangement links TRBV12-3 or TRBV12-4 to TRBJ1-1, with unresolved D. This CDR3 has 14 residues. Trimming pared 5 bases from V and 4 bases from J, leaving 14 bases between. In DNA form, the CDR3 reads TGTGCCAGCAGTCTGTCGGCCTCGGGCACTGAAGCTTTCTTT. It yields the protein CASSLSASGTEAFF.

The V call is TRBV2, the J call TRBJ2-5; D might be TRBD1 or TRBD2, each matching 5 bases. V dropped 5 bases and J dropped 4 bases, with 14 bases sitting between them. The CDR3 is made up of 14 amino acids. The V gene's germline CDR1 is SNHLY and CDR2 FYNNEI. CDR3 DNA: TGTGCCAGCAGTTTAATGGGGACCGGAGAGACCCAGTACTTC. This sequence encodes CASSLMGTGETQYF.

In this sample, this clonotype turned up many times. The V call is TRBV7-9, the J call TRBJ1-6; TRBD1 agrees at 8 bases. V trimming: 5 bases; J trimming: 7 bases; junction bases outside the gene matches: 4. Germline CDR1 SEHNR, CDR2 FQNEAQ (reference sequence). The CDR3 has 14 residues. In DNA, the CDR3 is TGTGCCAGCAGCCAAGGACAGGGCAATTCACCCCTCCACTTT. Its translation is CASSQGQGNSPLHF.

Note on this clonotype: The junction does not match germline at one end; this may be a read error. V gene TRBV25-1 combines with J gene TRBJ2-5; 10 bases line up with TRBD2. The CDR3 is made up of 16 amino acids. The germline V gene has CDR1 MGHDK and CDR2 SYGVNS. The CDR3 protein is CASSQDYLAGEETQYF. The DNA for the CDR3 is TGCGCCAGCAGCCAAGATTACCTAGCGGGAGAAGAGACCCAGTACTTC. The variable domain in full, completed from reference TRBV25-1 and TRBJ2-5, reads EADIYQTPRYLVIGTGKKITLECSQTMGHDKMYWYQQDPGMELHLIHYSYGVNSTEKGDLSSESTVSRIRTEHFPLTLESARPSHTSQYLCASSQDYLAGEETQYFGPGTRLLVL.

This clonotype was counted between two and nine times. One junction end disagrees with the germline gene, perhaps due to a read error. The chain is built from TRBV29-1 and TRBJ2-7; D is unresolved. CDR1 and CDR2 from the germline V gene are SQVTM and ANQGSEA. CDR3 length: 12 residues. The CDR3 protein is CGVQDGSYEQYF. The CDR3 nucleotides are TGCGGCGTTCAAGACGGATCCTACGAGCAGTACTTC.

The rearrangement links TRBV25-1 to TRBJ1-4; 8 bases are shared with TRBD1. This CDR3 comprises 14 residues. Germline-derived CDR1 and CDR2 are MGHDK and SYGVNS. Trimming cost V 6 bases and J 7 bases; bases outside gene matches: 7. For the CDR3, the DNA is TGTGCCAGCAGCATCAGGGGGCAGGGTGAAAAACTGTTTTTT. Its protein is CASSIRGQGEKLFF.

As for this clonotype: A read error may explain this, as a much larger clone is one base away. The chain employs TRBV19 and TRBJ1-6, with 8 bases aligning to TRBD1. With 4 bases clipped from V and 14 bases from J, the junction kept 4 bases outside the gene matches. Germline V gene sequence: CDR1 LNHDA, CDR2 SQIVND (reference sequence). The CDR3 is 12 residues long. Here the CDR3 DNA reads TGTGCCAGTAGTACCCGGACAGGGTCCCTCCACTTT. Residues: CASSTRTGSLHF.

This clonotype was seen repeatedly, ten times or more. CDR3 DNA: TGTGCCATCAGTGTAGCCGGGGACGTTGAAAACTATGGCTACACCTTC. This sequence encodes CAISVAGDVENYGYTF. This chain connects TRBV10-3 to TRBJ1-2; D perhaps matches TRBD1 (5 bases). Germline CDR1 ENHRY, CDR2 SYGVKD. Trimming took 4 bases from V and 2 from J, leaving 17 bases between them. This CDR3 has 16 amino acids.